Each of the 8 T cell receptor beta chains below was sequenced from the same sample in a study of T cell responses to AZD1222 COVID-19 vaccine. The table came from immunoSEQ multiplex PCR; TCRdb's copy has only in-frame clones and leaves some out. The data contain about 83,000 clones, 91% of them seen just once; the ten biggest clones take up 28%. Source: peripheral blood, taken 28 days after the second AZD1222 dose. The receptor set was obtained from an adult who received the AZD1222 COVID-19 vaccine.

The chain links TRBV6-5 to TRBJ2-5; D is possibly TRBD1 (5 bases). The CDR3 totals 14 residues. Per the germline V gene, CDR1 is MNHEY and CDR2 is SVGAGI. Trimming shortened V by 5 bases and J by 5 bases, and 15 bases separated the two germline ends. CDR3 region: CASSPTGGLETQYF. CDR3 coding DNA: TGTGCCAGCAGTCCAACAGGTGGGCTTGAGACCCAGTACTTC.

Here the CDR3 DNA reads TGTGCCAGTAGTATCTGGTGGGGGGAGGGATCGGCAGATACGCAGTATTTT. Protein: CASSIWWGEGSADTQYF. The chain has TRBV19 and TRBJ2-3; 7 bases align to TRBD2. The CDR3 covers 17 residues. Germline loops: CDR1 LNHDA, CDR2 SQIVND (reference sequence). V shed 3 bases and J 4 bases; nucleotides not matched to a gene: 13.

The CDR3 sequence: CASTWTGNYGYTF. The CDR3 coding sequence is TGTGCCAGCACCTGGACAGGGAACTATGGCTACACCTTC. The chain recombines TRBV12-3 or TRBV12-4 with TRBJ1-2; 8 nucleotides agree with TRBD1. The CDR3 runs to 13 residues. Unmatched junction bases numbered 3, after V lost 7 bases and J lost 2 bases.

The chain carries TRBV6-5 and TRBJ2-4, with no clear D. The ends were cut back, 6 bases at V and 1 base at J, with 13 bases in the middle. This CDR3 spans 15 amino acids. From germline, CDR1 is MNHEY and CDR2 SVGAGI. In nucleotides, the CDR3 is TGTGCCAGCAGGGCACCGGGCGTTGCCAAAAACATTCAGTACTTC. Protein: CASRAPGVAKNIQYF.

V gene TRBV28 combines with J gene TRBJ1-5; D may be TRBD1 (6 bases). This CDR3 has 15 residues. CDR1 MDHEN and CDR2 SYDVKM come from the germline V gene. V gave up 5 bases and J gave up 5 bases, with 16 bases separating them. For the CDR3, the DNA is TGTGCCAGCAGTGTGGACAGCCTGCTCCATCAGCCCCAGCATTTT. Residues: CASSVDSLLHQPQHF.

The CDR3 loop reads CASSGLALGLDTQYF. DNA of the CDR3: TGCGCCAGCAGCGGACTAGCCCTCGGGCTTGATACGCAGTATTTT. The V gene is TRBV10-2, the J gene TRBJ2-3, with TRBD2 matching 8 bases. This CDR3 region has 15 residues. Germline V gene data show CDR1 as WSHSY and CDR2 as SAAADI. V dropped 6 bases and J dropped 6; count of bases not matched to a gene: 11.

This rearrangement joins TRBV24-1 to TRBJ2-7; 9 bases align to TRBD2. J gave up 5 bases and V 4 bases, and 5 bases lay outside the gene matches. CDR1 is KGHDR and CDR2 is SFDVKD in the germline V gene. The CDR3 is 14 residues long. The DNA for the CDR3 is TGTGCCACCAGTGAGTCCGGGACTAGCAACGAGCAGTACTTC. This codes for CATSESGTSNEQYF.

V usage is TRBV14 and J usage is TRBJ2-1; maybe TRBD2 (6 bases). The CDR3 is 11 residues long. Trimming cost V 8 bases and J 9 bases, with 11 bases left between them. Germline V gene lookup returns CDR1 SGHDN and CDR2 FVKESK. CDR3 in DNA: TGTGCCAGCGGGCGGGGCAGTGAGCAGTTCTTC. Translation: CASGRGSEQFF. Drawing the rest from reference TRBV14 and TRBJ2-1, the complete variable domain is EAGVTQFPSHSVIEKGQTVTLRCDPISGHDNLYWYRRVMGKEIKFLLHFVKESKQDESGMPNNRFLAERTGGTYSTLKVQPAELEDSGVYFCASGRGSEQFFGPGTRLTVL.